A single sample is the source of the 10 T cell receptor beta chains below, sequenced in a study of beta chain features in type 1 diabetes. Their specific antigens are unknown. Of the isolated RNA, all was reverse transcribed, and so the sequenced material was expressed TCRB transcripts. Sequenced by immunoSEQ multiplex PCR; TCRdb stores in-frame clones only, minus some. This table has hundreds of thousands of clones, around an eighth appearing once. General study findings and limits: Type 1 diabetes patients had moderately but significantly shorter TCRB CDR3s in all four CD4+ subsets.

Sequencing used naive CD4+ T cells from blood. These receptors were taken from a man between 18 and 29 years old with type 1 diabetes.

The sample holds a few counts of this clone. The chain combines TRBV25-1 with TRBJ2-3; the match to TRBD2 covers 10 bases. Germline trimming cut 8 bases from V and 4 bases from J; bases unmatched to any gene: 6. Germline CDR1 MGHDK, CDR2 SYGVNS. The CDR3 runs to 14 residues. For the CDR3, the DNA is TGTGCCAGCTCCCTAGCGGGAGTGGCAGATACGCAGTATTTT. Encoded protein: CASSLAGVADTQYF.

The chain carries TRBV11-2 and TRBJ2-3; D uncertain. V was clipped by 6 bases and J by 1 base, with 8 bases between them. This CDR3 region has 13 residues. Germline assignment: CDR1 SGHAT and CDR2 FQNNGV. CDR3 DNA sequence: TGTGCCAGCAGACCTGGAGGCACAGATACGCAGTATTTT. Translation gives CASRPGGTDTQYF.

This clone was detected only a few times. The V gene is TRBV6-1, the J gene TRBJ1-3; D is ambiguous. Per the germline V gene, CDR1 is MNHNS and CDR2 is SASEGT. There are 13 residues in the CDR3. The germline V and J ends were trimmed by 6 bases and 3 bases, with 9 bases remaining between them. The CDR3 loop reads CASRESFGNTIYF. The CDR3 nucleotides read TGTGCCAGCAGAGAATCTTTTGGAAACACCATATATTTT.

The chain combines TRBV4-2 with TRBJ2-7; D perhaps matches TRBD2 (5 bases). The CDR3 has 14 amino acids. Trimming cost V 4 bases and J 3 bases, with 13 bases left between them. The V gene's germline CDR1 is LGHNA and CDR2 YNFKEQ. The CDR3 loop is CASSLERNGYEQYF. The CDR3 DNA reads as TGTGCCAGCAGCCTAGAGCGGAACGGCTACGAGCAGTACTTC.

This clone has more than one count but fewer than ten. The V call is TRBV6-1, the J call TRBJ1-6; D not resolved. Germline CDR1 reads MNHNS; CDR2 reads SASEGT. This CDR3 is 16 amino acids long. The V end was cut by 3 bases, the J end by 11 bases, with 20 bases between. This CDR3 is CASSDLGSTERAPLHF. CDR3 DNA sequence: TGTGCCAGCAGTGATCTTGGATCAACCGAAAGAGCACCCCTCCACTTT.

The CDR3 loop reads CASSLGLSPYYGYTF. The CDR3 nucleotides are TGCGCCAGCAGCCTCGGACTCTCTCCGTACTATGGCTACACCTTC. The chain recombines TRBV5-1 with TRBJ1-2; D remains ambiguous. Between the trimmed V and J ends, which lost 4 bases and 3 bases, there was a span of 16 bases. CDR1 and CDR2 from the germline V gene are SGHRS and YFSETQ. The CDR3 consists of 15 residues. Supplemented by reference TRBV5-1 and TRBJ1-2, the full variable domain reads KAGVTQTPRYLIKTRGQQVTLSCSPISGHRSVSWYQQTPGQGLQFLFEYFSETQRNKGNFPGRFSGRQFSNSRSEMNVSTLELGDSALYLCASSLGLSPYYGYTFGSGTRLTVV.

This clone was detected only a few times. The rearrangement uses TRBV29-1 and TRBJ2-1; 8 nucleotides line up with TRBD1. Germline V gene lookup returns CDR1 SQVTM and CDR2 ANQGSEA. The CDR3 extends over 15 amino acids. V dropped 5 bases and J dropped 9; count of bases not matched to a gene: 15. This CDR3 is CSVRDSIQGAGEQFF. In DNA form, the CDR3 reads TGCAGCGTTAGGGACTCGATCCAGGGGGCAGGTGAGCAGTTCTTC.

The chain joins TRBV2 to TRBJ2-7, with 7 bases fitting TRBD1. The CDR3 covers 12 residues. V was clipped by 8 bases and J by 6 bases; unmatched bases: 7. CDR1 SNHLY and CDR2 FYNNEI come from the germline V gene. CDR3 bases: TGTGCCAGCCGTAAGGGGGACAGCGAGCAGTACTTC. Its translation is CASRKGDSEQYF.

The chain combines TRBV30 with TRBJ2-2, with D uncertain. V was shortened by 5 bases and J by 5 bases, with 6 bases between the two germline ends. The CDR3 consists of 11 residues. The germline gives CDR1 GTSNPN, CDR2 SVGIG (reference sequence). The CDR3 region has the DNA TGTGCCTGGGACCGGACCGGGGAGCTGTTTTTT. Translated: CAWDRTGELFF. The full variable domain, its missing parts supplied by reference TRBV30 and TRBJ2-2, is SQTIHQWPATLVQPVGSPLSLECTVEGTSNPNLYWYRQAAGRGLQLLFYSVGIGQISSEVPQNLSASRPQDRQFILSSKKLLLSDSGFYLCAWDRTGELFFGEGSRLTVL.

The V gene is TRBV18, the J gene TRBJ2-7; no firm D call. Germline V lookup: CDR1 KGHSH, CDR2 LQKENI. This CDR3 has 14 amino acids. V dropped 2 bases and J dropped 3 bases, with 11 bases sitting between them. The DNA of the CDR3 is TGTGCCAGCTCACCAGACGCAAGCCTCTACGAGCAGTACTTC. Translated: CASSPDASLYEQYF.